A single TCR beta chain is shown here with its context. The antigen it binds to is not known. The sample holds no much larger clone one base away, and base qualities are not on file. The data derive from a study of blood T cell repertoires in COVID-19 (dated by TCRdb to 2018 to 2021). Looking at the study overall: Samples from collaborators originated in the United States, Italy and Spain and spanned both the acute and convalescent phases of COVID-19. The repertoires were released in a freely available public database meant as a resource for research on the immune response to SARS-CoV-2. Samples were obtained from the ongoing ImmuneRACE study (first 160 participants) and from over 1,000 subjects provided by 6 global collaborators. A de-identified subject ID, COVID-19 status, age in years and sex were almost always included in the sample metadata. Deeply sampled blood TCRbeta repertoires from subjects exposed to, actively infected with, or recovered from COVID-19 were included in the dataset. The prospective study material was composed of cDNA or gDNA derived from T cells, B-cell-depleted T cells, or PBMCs. Where available, HLA class I and class II types were taken from metadata supplied by the sample provider and were not determined by assay-based typing.

The paper's findings and limits, for the study overall: The quantity of clinical and demographic metadata differed by source and by participant and was supplied without curation.

TCRbeta CDR3 regions were amplified from genomic DNA using the immunoSEQ Assay, a bias-controlled multiplex PCR. In the original analysis: Within the assay, amplification of reference gene primers was used to estimate how many nucleated cells each sample contained. To quantify the absolute abundance of each unique TCRbeta CDR3 rearrangement, sequence reads were collapsed and filtered. For each sample, productive Simpson clonality was calculated by taking the square root of Simpson's diversity index across productive rearrangements. Here the immuneACCESS table is served through TCRdb, limited to in-frame sequences with V and J called. Missing clones are a known gap in these copies; in checked studies unresolved V genes cover under half, and the rest lacks a known reason. V and J calls and clone size are as listed in that table; D and trimming were resolved from the DNA. The sample table shows about 230,000 clones, and 84% are seen once. The top ten hold less than 2% of the sample.

Germline trimming amounts to 4 bases on V and 2 bases on J, with 8 as the count of junction bases outside the gene matches. Looking up the germline V gene yields CDR1 SGHTA and CDR2 FQGTGA. Taken from cysteine to phenylalanine, the CDR3 has 16 residues. Only the CDR3 DNA stays, 48 bases, in frame from base 1. Enrolling through a virtual design, the prospective study's participants ranged in age from roughly 18 to 90 years and lived across 24 United States geographic areas. In the prospective study, cohorts were assigned on the basis of participant-reported clinical history obtained from a screening survey and a study questionnaire. Recovered participants in ImmuneRACE Cohort 3 were defined as having two consecutive negative NP/OP PCR tests, clearance from a healthcare professional, or resolution of symptoms. Each participant in the prospective study had whole blood, serum and a nasopharyngeal or oropharyngeal swab collected by mobile phlebotomists. Prospective study participants could optionally give additional blood draws and questionnaires over an approximately two-month period. Before DNA extraction, blood samples from the prospective study were shipped at room temperature or frozen.

Sample: PBMCs or T cells enriched from blood (not recorded which). The sequence is built from TRBV7-3 and TRBJ2-7; 10 junctional bases match TRBD2. This sequence originates from a man aged 55 to 70 who had recovered from COVID-19. The DNA sequence reads TGTGCCAGCAGCTCGTACGGACTAGCGGAACCCTACGAGCAGTACTTC. Its translation is CASSSYGLAEPYEQYF.